Sequencing of this TCR beta chain was carried out in a study of circulating and synovial CD4+ cells in juvenile arthritis. Samples derive from patients with active juvenile idiopathic arthritis. The germline gives CDR1 LGHNA, CDR2 YNFKEQ. Between the trimmed V and J ends, which lost 3 bases and 7 bases, there was a span of 11 bases. This CDR3 spans 13 amino acids. Libraries were prepared by immunoSEQ multiplex PCR; TCRdb keeps only in-frame clonotypes and omits some of them. The table lists 30,000 to 40,000 clones, 95% of them singletons. Broader study findings: Bulk blood CD4 samples held at least an order of magnitude more or fewer genomes than CPL.

On this clone itself: Its antigen is still unknown.

The clonotype originates from a human donor with juvenile idiopathic arthritis. This chain joins TRBV4-2 and TRBJ2-3; weak D call: TRBD2 (6 bases). The sequencing input was CD4+ T cells from blood. CDR3 sequence: CASSQAGGNTQYF. The CDR3 nucleotides read TGTGCCAGCAGCCAGGCAGGAGGGAATACGCAGTATTTT.